This T cell receptor beta chain stems from a study of cytomegalovirus exposure and HLA in healthy donors. Study outcomes and limitations: A later analysis linked 15,000 to 20,000 TCR beta sequences to HLA alleles at 0.05 false discovery rate.

CDR1 is ENHRY, CDR2 SYGVKD, per germline. V lost 4 bases and J lost 0, with 13 bases in between. CDR3 length equals 16 residues. Regarding this clone: Its specificity is unknown.

PCR was performed using 60 Vbeta and 13 Jbeta primers. Produced via immunoSEQ multiplex PCR; TCRdb's table is partial and in-frame only. The sample has around 140,000 clones, about 81% seen once. The rearrangement uses TRBV10-3 and TRBJ1-3; a possible D gene is TRBD1 (6 bases). The receptor's source is a woman aged 45-65 years in good health and CMV-seropositive. Sequencing input: PBMCs. The CDR3 loop reads CAISGGRGGSGNTIYF. The CDR3 DNA is TGTGCCATCAGTGGTGGGAGAGGGGGCTCTGGAAACACCATATATTTT.